Shown below are 27 T cell receptor beta chains from a single sample sequenced in a study of T cells in Graves' hyperthyroidism and ophthalmopathy. Amplification yielded TCR beta CDR3 regions, with RNA transcripts as the source. During a first-round RT-PCR of the TCR CDR3, the HTBI primer set was used. TCRdb called the multiplex PCR reads again in MiXCR, with one record for every CDR3 protein. This sample has roughly 700,000 distinct CDR3 sequences, with approximately 15% found just once. The sequencing input was blood. These TCRs come from a man aged 50 to 59 with Graves' hyperthyroidism.

This clonotype was seen ten or more times. Written as DNA, the CDR3 is TGCGCCAGCACCAGAGCGGGAGGATCCACGGAGAACGAGCAGTACTTC. Its translation is CASTRAGGSTENEQYF. The chain joins TRBV5-1 to TRBJ2-7; 9 bases line up with TRBD2. The CDR3 extends over 16 amino acids. Germline V gene lookup returns CDR1 SGHRS and CDR2 YFSETQ. V was pared by 6 bases and J by 5 bases, with 15 bases of the junction left unmatched. Looking up the rest from reference TRBV5-1 and TRBJ2-7 gives the full variable domain: KAGVTQTPRYLIKTRGQQVTLSCSPISGHRSVSWYQQTPGQGLQFLFEYFSETQRNKGNFPGRFSGRQFSNSRSEMNVSTLELGDSALYLCASTRAGGSTENEQYFGPGTRLTVT.

At least ten counts were recorded for this clonotype. This chain links TRBV20-1 with TRBJ2-7, with 9 bases aligning to TRBD2. This CDR3 has 19 amino acids. Germline assignment: CDR1 DFQATT and CDR2 SNEGSKA (reference sequence). Germline trimming cut 3 bases from V and 0 bases from J; bases unmatched to any gene: 18. The CDR3 region is CSARPGFAGGILSSYEQYF. The DNA of the CDR3 is TGCAGTGCTAGGCCGGGTTTCGCGGGAGGGATATTAAGCTCCTACGAGCAGTACTTC.

The V and J genes are TRBV28 and TRBJ1-4; D is uncertain. The germline V gene has CDR1 MDHEN and CDR2 SYDVKM. Trimming took off 8 bases at V and 0 bases at J, with 13 bases between the two ends. The CDR3 runs 15 residues. The CDR3 DNA is TGTGCCAGCTGCTTCTCTCTGGCAACTAATGAAAAACTGTTTTTT. The encoded protein is CASCFSLATNEKLFF.

The table lists this clonotype with many counts. The V gene is TRBV20-1, the J gene TRBJ2-3; D is possibly TRBD2 (6 bases). CDR3 length equals 13 residues. Germline V lookup: CDR1 DFQATT, CDR2 SNEGSKA (reference sequence). The V gene lost 6 bases and the J gene lost 2 bases, with 12 bases spanning the gap. CDR3 sequence reads: CSASAGPTDTQYF. The CDR3, as DNA: TGCAGTGCGTCGGCGGGGCCCACAGATACGCAGTATTTT.

Of note for this clonotype: This may stem from a read error, because a much larger clone lies one nucleotide away. The V gene is TRBV2, the J gene TRBJ1-2; D is unclear. The CDR3 sequence is 13 residues long. CDR1 and CDR2 (germline): SNHLY, FYNNEI. V was trimmed by 11 bases and J by 7 bases, leaving 20 bases between them. The CDR3 loop is CAYSMEGLPGYTF. The CDR3 DNA reads as TGTGCCTACAGTATGGAGGGCCTCCCTGGCTACACCTTC.

In this sample, this clonotype turned up many times. The DNA of the CDR3 is TGTGCCTGGGGGAAACTGGTGGACTATGGCTACACCTTC. Its translation is CAWGKLVDYGYTF. This sequence joins TRBV30 and TRBJ1-2; no clear D gene. Trimming took off 5 bases at V and 3 bases at J, with 13 bases between the two ends. Germline V lookup: CDR1 GTSNPN, CDR2 SVGIG (reference sequence). The length of the CDR3 is 13 residues.

This clonotype occurred many times. The rearrangement uses TRBV2 and TRBJ2-3, with D possibly being TRBD2 (5 bases). The CDR3 length is 14 residues. Trimming cost V 4 bases and J 4 bases, with 12 bases left between them. In germline, CDR1 is SNHLY, CDR2 FYNNEI. CDR3 in DNA: TGTGCCAGCAGTGTTAAACGCGGGCCAGATACGCAGTATTTT. Protein sequence: CASSVKRGPDTQYF. Variable domain in full (rest from reference TRBV2 and TRBJ2-3): EPEVTQTPSHQVTQMGQEVILRCVPISNHLYFYWYRQILGQKVEFLVSFYNNEISEKSEIFDDQFSVERPDGSNFTLKIRSTKLEDSAMYFCASSVKRGPDTQYFGPGTRLTVL.

This chain joins TRBV19 and TRBJ1-1; D perhaps matches TRBD1 (5 bases). CDR3 length: 14 amino acids. Per germline, CDR1 LNHDA and CDR2 SQIVND (reference sequence). Trimming removed 3 bases from V and 4 bases from J, with 12 bases in between. The CDR3 bases are TGTGCCAGTAGTATGGCGGCAGGGAGCACTGAAGCTTTCTTT. Translation: CASSMAAGSTEAFF.

At least ten counts were recorded for this clonotype. This chain uses TRBV28 with TRBJ2-3; 9 bases map to TRBD1. Germline assignment: CDR1 MDHEN and CDR2 SYDVKM. This CDR3 spans 18 amino acids. V lost 5 bases, J lost 4 bases, and 16 bases stayed unmatched. CDR3 region: CASSAPGQGGAGPDTQYF. For the CDR3, the DNA is TGTGCCAGCAGTGCACCGGGACAGGGAGGTGCTGGCCCAGATACGCAGTATTTT.

The rearrangement uses TRBV6-1 and TRBJ2-7, with TRBD2 identical over 9 bases. Per the germline V gene, CDR1 is MNHNS and CDR2 is SASEGT. J lost 4 bases, V lost 8 bases, and 3 bases had no gene match. The CDR3 has 12 residues. In nucleotides, the CDR3 is TGTGCCAGCCGGCGGGAGGGGTACGAGCAGTACTTC. It codes for CASRREGYEQYF.

In its sample, this clonotype was seen many times. The V gene is TRBV10-3, the J gene TRBJ1-2, with 8 positions matching TRBD1. The V and J ends lost 10 bases and 0 bases, in that order; junction bases with no gene match: 10. This CDR3 region has 15 residues. Germline CDR1 is ENHRY and CDR2 is SYGVKD. CDR3 residues: CASLSRQGTNYGYTF. CDR3 bases: TGTGCCAGTCTGTCGAGACAGGGGACTAACTATGGCTACACCTTC.

The chain combines TRBV7-9 with TRBJ2-2, with D possibly TRBD2 on 6 matching bases. V was shortened by 4 bases and J by 4 bases, with 13 bases between the two germline ends. CDR1 is SEHNR and CDR2 is FQNEAQ in the germline V gene (reference sequence). This CDR3 is built from 15 residues. The CDR3 nucleotides read TGTGCCAGCAGCTCCCCGGAGGGACGCACCGGGGAGCTGTTTTTT. Translation gives CASSSPEGRTGELFF.

This clonotype was detected many times. The chain has TRBV12-3 or TRBV12-4 and TRBJ2-3; TRBD2 matches at 9 bases. The CDR3 extends over 17 amino acids. With V trimmed by 4 bases and J by 0 bases, 8 bases remained unmatched. In nucleotides, the CDR3 is TGTGCCAGCAGTTCGACCCGACTAGCGGCGAGCACAGATACGCAGTATTTT. Protein sequence: CASSSTRLAASTDTQYF.

This clonotype was seen a handful of times. For the CDR3, the DNA is TGCGCCAGCAGCTTGGGACTAGCGGGAGGAGTTGGGGAGCAGTACTTC. Protein product: CASSLGLAGGVGEQYF. This chain connects TRBV5-1 to TRBJ2-7; 13 nucleotides align to TRBD2. Unmatched junction bases numbered 7, after V lost 0 bases and J lost 7 bases. The CDR3 length is 16 residues. Looked up from germline, CDR1 is SGHRS and CDR2 is YFSETQ.

This clonotype was picked up a small number of times. V usage is TRBV24-1 and J usage is TRBJ2-2; the D gene is possibly TRBD2 (6 bases). Germline CDR1 is KGHDR and CDR2 is SFDVKD. This CDR3 region has 16 residues. V lost 4 bases to trimming and J lost 5 bases, with 16 bases between them. The CDR3 loop reads CATSEIGRGGTGELFF. The CDR3 nucleotides read TGTGCCACCAGTGAAATTGGACGCGGAGGGACCGGGGAGCTGTTTTTT.

This clonotype showed up many times. The chain joins TRBV7-2 to TRBJ2-1, with TRBD2 matching 13 bases. Per germline, CDR1 SGHTA and CDR2 FQGNSA. This CDR3 is built from 17 residues. J lost 8 bases, V lost 5 bases, and 12 bases had no gene match. The CDR3 region is CASSPLGLAGVVHEQFF. The CDR3 DNA sequence: TGTGCCAGCAGCCCCCTTGGACTAGCGGGAGTGGTCCATGAGCAGTTCTTC.

As concerns this clonotype: A much larger clone differs from this one at a single base, so this may be a read error. V usage is TRBV11-2 and J usage is TRBJ2-1, with D perhaps matching TRBD1 (7 bases). This CDR3 comprises 16 residues. Germline V gene data show CDR1 as SGHAT and CDR2 as FQNNGV. The CDR3 here is CACSLVRGRGNNEQFF. DNA for the CDR3: TGTGCCTGCAGCTTAGTAAGGGGGCGGGGAAACAATGAGCAGTTCTTC.

This chain connects TRBV19 to TRBJ1-1, with a possible D match to TRBD1 (6 bases). V dropped 6 bases and J dropped 5 bases, with 19 bases sitting between them. The germline V gene has CDR1 LNHDA and CDR2 SQIVND (reference sequence). The CDR3 length is 15 residues. The chain's CDR3 is CASSTAAGVQTEAFF. The CDR3 DNA reads as TGTGCCAGTAGCACCGCGGCAGGGGTACAGACTGAAGCTTTCTTT.

This clonotype is a singleton in its sample. The CDR3 DNA is TGTGCCAGCAGCCGCGACAGGGGGTTCTCACCCCTCCACTTT. Residues: CASSRDRGFSPLHF. The rearrangement joins TRBV12-3 or TRBV12-4 to TRBJ1-6, with TRBD1 matching 9 bases. This CDR3 has 14 residues. V trimming: 6 bases; J trimming: 10 bases; junction bases outside the gene matches: 7.

This clonotype was counted between two and nine times. The J gene is TRBJ2-7, the V gene TRBV5-1; D is possibly TRBD1 or TRBD2 (5 bases each). V gave up 3 bases and J gave up 2 bases, with 12 bases separating them. CDR3 length equals 14 residues. Germline assignment: CDR1 SGHRS and CDR2 YFSETQ. This chain's CDR3 is CASSSAEGPYEQYF. The CDR3 bases are TGCGCCAGCAGCTCGGCCGAGGGGCCCTACGAGCAGTACTTC.

The chain carries TRBV18 and TRBJ2-7, with no clear D. There are 14 residues in the CDR3. Germline CDR1 and CDR2: KGHSH and LQKENI. V dropped 1 base and J dropped 6 bases, with 13 bases sitting between them. CDR3 nucleotide sequence: TGTGCCAGCTCACCACTGGGGTCGGGCAGCGAGCAGTACTTC. Protein sequence: CASSPLGSGSEQYF.

The chain carries TRBV7-6 and TRBJ2-6; 8 bases fit TRBD1. V lost 5 bases and J lost 0; bases outside the gene matches: 12. The CDR3 is 19 residues long. Germline lookup yields CDR1 SGHVS and CDR2 FNYEAQ. The CDR3 is CASSIRTSGGHSGANVLTF. The CDR3 coding sequence is TGTGCCAGCAGCATAAGGACTTCAGGGGGCCACTCTGGGGCCAACGTCCTGACTTTC.

Of note for this clonotype: A read error may account for a junction end that differs from germline. This chain links TRBV27 with TRBJ1-5; D is possibly TRBD1 (5 bases). This CDR3 region has 13 residues. Germline V gene lookup returns CDR1 MNHEY and CDR2 SMNVEV (reference sequence). Here the CDR3 reads CASSLLGPHPQHF. In nucleotides, the CDR3 is TGCGCCAGCAGTTTACTGGGACCCCATCCCCAGCATTTT.

The chain has TRBV30 and TRBJ2-3, with D uncertain. CDR1 is GTSNPN and CDR2 is SVGIG in the germline V gene (reference sequence). The CDR3 covers 13 residues. V dropped 8 bases and J dropped 0 bases, with 12 bases sitting between them. In nucleotides, the CDR3 is TGTGCCGTGTTTGGCGCAAGCACAGATACGCAGTATTTT. Its translation: CAVFGASTDTQYF.

The chain has TRBV11-2 and TRBJ2-2; D is possibly TRBD2 (6 bases). Trimming stripped 1 base from V and 4 bases from J, with 10 bases between. CDR1 and CDR2 (germline): SGHAT, FQNNGV. The CDR3 consists of 15 residues. The CDR3 reads CASSLGASVTGELFF. The CDR3 DNA reads TGTGCCAGCAGCTTAGGGGCTAGCGTCACCGGGGAGCTGTTTTTT.

This chain uses TRBV3-1 with TRBJ2-4; D not resolved. Germline V gene data show CDR1 as LGHDT and CDR2 as YNNKEL (reference sequence). CDR3 length equals 11 residues. V dropped 3 bases and J dropped 14 bases, with 11 bases sitting between them. The CDR3 bases are TGTGCCAGCAGCCAGCGGTCCTCTAAGTACTTC. Amino acid sequence: CASSQRSSKYF.

In this sample, this clonotype turned up many times. V usage is TRBV28 and J usage is TRBJ1-1; D call uncertain. The CDR3 has 12 amino acids. The germline gives CDR1 MDHEN, CDR2 SYDVKM. In nucleotides, the CDR3 is TGTGGGGCGCTCGGCATGAACACTGAAGCTTTCTTT. Its translation is CGALGMNTEAFF.